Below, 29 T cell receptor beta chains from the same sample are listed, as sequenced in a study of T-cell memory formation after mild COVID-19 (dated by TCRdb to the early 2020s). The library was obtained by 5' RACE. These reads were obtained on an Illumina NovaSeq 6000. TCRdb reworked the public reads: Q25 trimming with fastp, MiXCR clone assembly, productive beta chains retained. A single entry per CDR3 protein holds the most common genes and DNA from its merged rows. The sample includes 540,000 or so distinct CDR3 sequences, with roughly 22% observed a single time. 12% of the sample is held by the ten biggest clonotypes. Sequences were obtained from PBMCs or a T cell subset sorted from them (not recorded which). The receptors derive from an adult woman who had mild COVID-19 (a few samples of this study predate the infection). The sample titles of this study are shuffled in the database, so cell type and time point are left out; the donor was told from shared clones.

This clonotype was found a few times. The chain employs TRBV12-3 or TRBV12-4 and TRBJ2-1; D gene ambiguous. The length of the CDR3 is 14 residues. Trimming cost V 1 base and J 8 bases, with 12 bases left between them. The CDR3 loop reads CASSLVISFDEQFF. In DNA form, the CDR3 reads TGTGCCAGCAGTTTAGTCATAAGTTTCGATGAGCAGTTCTTC.

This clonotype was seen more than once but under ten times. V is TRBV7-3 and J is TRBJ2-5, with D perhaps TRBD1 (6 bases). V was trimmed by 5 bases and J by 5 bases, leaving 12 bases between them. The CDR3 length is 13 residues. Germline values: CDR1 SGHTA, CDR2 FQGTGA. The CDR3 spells CASSPGDLETQYF. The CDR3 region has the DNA TGTGCCAGCAGCCCAGGGGATTTGGAGACCCAGTACTTC.

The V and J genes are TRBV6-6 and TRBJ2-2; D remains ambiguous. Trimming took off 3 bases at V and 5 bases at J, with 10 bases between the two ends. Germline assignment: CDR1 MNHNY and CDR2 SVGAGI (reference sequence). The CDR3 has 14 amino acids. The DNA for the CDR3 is TGTGCCAGCAGTTATGGGGTAGCAACCGGGGAGCTGTTTTTT. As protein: CASSYGVATGELFF.

CDR3 in amino acids: CASSWDSNTEAFF. CDR3 bases: TGCGCCAGCAGCTGGGACAGTAACACTGAAGCTTTCTTT. The chain combines TRBV5-1 with TRBJ1-1, with TRBD1 matching 7 bases. CDR1 and CDR2 from the germline V gene are SGHRS and YFSETQ. The CDR3 loop spans 13 amino acids. Trimming cost V 3 bases and J 2 bases; bases outside gene matches: 1.

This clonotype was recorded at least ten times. The CDR3 sequence is CASSEPKTGTSGRLPSSTDTQYF. In nucleotides, the CDR3 is TGTGCCAGCAGTGAACCGAAAACCGGGACTAGCGGGAGGTTGCCCTCTAGCACAGATACGCAGTATTTT. The chain links TRBV25-1 to TRBJ2-3, with 15 nucleotides matching TRBD2. V trimming: 2 bases; J trimming: 0 bases; junction bases outside the gene matches: 18. The CDR3 consists of 23 residues. Germline V CDR1 and CDR2: MGHDK, SYGVNS.

This chain's CDR3 is CASSQGSSQTVNYGYTF. CDR3 bases: TGTGCCAGCAGCCAAGGTAGTTCCCAAACAGTCAACTATGGCTACACCTTC. This rearrangement joins TRBV3-1 to TRBJ1-2; D not certain. Germline V gene lookup returns CDR1 LGHDT and CDR2 YNNKEL (reference sequence). This CDR3 region has 17 residues. Deletions cut 1 base from V and 2 bases from J, with 17 bases between.

CDR3 amino acids: CASSPVPGTLNTEAFF. CDR3 nucleotide sequence: TGTGCCAGCTCACCGGTCCCCGGGACACTGAACACTGAAGCTTTCTTT. This chain connects TRBV18 to TRBJ1-1, with a tentative D call TRBD1 (6 bases). This CDR3 is 16 amino acids long. Germline lookup yields CDR1 KGHSH and CDR2 LQKENI. V was clipped by 3 bases and J by 0 bases, with 14 bases between them.

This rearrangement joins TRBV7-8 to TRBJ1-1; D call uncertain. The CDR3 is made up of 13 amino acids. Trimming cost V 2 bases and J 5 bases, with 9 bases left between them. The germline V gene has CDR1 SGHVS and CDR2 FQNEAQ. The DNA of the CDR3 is TGTGCCAGCAGCTTATTGATTGGTACTGAAGCTTTCTTT. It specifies CASSLLIGTEAFF.

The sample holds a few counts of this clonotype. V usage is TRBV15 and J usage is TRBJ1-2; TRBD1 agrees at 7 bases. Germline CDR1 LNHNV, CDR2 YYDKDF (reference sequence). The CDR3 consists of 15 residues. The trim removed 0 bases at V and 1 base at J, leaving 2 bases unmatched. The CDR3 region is CATSREDRVNYGYTF. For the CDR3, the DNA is TGTGCCACCAGCAGAGAAGACAGGGTTAACTATGGCTACACCTTC.

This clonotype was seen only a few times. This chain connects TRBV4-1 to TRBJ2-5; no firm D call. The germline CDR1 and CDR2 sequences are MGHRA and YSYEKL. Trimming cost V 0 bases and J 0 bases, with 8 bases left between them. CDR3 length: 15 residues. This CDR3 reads CASSQDVGYQETQYF. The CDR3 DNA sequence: TGCGCCAGCAGCCAAGATGTCGGTTACCAAGAGACCCAGTACTTC.

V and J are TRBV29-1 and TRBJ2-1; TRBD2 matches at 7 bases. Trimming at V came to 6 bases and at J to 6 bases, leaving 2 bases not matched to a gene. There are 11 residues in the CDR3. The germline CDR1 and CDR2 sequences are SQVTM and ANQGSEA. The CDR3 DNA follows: TGCAGCGTCCGACTAGCCAATGAGCAGTTCTTC. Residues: CSVRLANEQFF.

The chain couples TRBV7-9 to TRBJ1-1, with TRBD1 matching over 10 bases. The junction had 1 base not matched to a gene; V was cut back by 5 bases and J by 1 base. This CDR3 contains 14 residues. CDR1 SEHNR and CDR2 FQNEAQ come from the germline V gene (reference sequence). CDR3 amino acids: CASSGQGGNTEAFF. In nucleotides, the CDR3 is TGTGCCAGCAGCGGACAGGGGGGGAACACTGAAGCTTTCTTT.

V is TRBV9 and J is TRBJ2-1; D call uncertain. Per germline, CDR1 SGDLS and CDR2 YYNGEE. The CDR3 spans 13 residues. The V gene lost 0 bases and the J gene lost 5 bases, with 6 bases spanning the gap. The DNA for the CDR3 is TGTGCCAGCAGCGTAGATGTTAACAATGAGCAGTTCTTC. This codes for CASSVDVNNEQFF.

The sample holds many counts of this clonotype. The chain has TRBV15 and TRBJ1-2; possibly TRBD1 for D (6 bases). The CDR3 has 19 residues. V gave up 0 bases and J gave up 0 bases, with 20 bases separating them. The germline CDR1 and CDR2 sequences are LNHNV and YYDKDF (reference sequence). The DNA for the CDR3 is TGTGCCACCAGCAGAGATGGCCGGGGGGCGGGCGGAACTAACTATGGCTACACCTTC. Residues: CATSRDGRGAGGTNYGYTF.

CDR3 amino acids: CASSYWVAGDHIPLNEQFF. In DNA, the CDR3 is TGTGCCAGCAGTTACTGGGTAGCGGGGGACCATATCCCCCTTAATGAGCAGTTCTTC. The chain is built from TRBV6-5 and TRBJ2-1; TRBD2 aligns across 9 bases. Germline-derived CDR1 and CDR2 are MNHEY and SVGAGI. The V and J ends lost 1 base and 7 bases, in that order; junction bases with no gene match: 17. The CDR3 length is 19 residues.

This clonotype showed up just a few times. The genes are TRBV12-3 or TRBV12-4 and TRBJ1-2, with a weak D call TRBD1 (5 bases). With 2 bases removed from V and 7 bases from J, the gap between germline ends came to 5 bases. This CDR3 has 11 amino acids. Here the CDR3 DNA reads TGTGCCAGCAGTTTACAGGGTGGCTACACCTTC. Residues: CASSLQGGYTF.

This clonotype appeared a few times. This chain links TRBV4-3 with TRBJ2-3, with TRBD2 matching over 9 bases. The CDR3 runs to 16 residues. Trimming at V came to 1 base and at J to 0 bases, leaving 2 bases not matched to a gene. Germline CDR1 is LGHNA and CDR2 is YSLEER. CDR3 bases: TGCGCCAGCAGCCAAGGACTAGCGGCTAGCACAGATACGCAGTATTTT. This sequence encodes CASSQGLAASTDTQYF.

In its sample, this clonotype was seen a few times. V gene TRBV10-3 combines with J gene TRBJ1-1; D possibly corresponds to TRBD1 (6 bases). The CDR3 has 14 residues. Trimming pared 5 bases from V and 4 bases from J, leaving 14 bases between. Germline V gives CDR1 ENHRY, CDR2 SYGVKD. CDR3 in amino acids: CAISKQGAGTEAFF. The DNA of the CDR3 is TGTGCCATCAGTAAACAGGGAGCGGGCACTGAAGCTTTCTTT.

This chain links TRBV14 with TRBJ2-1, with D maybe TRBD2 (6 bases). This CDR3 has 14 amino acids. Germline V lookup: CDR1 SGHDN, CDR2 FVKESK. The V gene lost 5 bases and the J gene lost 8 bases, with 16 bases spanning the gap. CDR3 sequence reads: CASSLGLRQDEQFF. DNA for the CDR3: TGTGCCAGCAGCTTGGGACTTCGCCAAGATGAGCAGTTCTTC.

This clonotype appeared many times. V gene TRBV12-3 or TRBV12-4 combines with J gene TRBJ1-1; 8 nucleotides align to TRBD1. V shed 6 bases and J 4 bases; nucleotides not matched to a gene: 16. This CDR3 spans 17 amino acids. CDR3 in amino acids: CASSRSGGGVAGTEAFF. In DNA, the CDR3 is TGTGCCAGCAGCCGATCAGGGGGCGGAGTGGCAGGCACTGAAGCTTTCTTT.

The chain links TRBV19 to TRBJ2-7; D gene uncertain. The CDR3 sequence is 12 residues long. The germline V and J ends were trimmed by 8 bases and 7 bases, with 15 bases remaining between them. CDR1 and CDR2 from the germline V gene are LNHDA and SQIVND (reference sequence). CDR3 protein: CASGRLTGEQYF. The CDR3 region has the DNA TGTGCCAGTGGTCGTCTAACTGGGGAGCAGTACTTC.

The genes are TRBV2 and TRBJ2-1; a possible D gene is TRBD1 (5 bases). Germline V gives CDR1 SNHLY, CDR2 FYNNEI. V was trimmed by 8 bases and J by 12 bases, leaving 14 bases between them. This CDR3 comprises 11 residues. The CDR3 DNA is TGTGCCAGCGGGGCGGTGAACGTGCAGTTCTTC. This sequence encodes CASGAVNVQFF. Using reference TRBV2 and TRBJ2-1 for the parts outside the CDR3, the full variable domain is EPEVTQTPSHQVTQMGQEVILRCVPISNHLYFYWYRQILGQKVEFLVSFYNNEISEKSEIFDDQFSVERPDGSNFTLKIRSTKLEDSAMYFCASGAVNVQFFGPGTRLTVL.

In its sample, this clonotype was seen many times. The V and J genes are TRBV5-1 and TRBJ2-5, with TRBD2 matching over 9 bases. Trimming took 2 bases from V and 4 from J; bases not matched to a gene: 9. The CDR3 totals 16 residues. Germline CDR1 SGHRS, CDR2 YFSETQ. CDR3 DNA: TGCGCCAGCAGCTTTAATAGCGGGGGAATCTCAGAGACCCAGTACTTC. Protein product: CASSFNSGGISETQYF.

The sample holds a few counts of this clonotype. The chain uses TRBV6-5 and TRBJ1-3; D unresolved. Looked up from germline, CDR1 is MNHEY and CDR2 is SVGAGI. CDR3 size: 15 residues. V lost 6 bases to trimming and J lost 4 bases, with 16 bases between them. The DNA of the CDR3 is TGTGCCAGCAGCCTGGACGGACGGCGGGGAAACACCATATATTTT. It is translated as CASSLDGRRGNTIYF.

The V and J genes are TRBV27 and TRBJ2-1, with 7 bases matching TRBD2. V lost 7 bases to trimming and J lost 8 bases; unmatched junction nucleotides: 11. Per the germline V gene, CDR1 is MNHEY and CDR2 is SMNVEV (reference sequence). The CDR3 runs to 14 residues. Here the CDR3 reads CASIPAEGGDEQFF. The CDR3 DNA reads TGTGCCAGCATCCCAGCGGAGGGAGGGGATGAGCAGTTCTTC.

The DNA of the CDR3 is TGTGCCATCAGTGACCCCGGGACAGGGATACACTACGAGCAGTACTTC. This gives the protein CAISDPGTGIHYEQYF. V and J are TRBV10-3 and TRBJ2-7; TRBD1 agrees at 9 bases. This CDR3 has 16 residues. V was pared by 3 bases and J by 3 bases, with 9 bases of the junction left unmatched. From germline, CDR1 is ENHRY and CDR2 SYGVKD.

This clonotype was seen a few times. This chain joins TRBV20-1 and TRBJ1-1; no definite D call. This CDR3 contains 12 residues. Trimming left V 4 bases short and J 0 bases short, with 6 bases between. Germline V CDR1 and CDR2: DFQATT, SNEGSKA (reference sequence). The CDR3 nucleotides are TGCAGTGCTAAGGAGATGAACACTGAAGCTTTCTTT. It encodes CSAKEMNTEAFF.

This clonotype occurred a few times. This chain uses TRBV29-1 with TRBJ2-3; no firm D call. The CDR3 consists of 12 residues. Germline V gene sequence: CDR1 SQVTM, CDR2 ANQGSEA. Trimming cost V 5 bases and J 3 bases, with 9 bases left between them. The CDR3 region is CSVILGTDTQYF. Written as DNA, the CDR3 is TGCAGCGTTATCCTGGGTACAGATACGCAGTATTTT.

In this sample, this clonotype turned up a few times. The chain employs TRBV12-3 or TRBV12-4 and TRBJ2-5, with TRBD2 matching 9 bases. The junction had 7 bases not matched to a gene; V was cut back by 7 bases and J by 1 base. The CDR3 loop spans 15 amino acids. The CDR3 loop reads CASTPGLAIQETQYF. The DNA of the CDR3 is TGTGCCAGCACCCCGGGACTAGCTATCCAAGAGACCCAGTACTTC.